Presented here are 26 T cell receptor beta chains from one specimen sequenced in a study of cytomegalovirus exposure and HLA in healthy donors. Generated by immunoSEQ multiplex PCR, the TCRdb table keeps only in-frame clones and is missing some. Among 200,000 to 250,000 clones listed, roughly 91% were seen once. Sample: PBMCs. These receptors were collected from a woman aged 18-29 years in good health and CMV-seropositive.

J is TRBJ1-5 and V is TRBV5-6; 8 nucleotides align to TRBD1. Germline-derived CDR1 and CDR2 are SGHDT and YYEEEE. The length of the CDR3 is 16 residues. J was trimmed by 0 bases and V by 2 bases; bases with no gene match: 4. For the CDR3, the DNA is TGTGCCAGCAGCTTTGGGACAGGTTATAGCAATCAGCCCCAGCATTTT. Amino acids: CASSFGTGYSNQPQHF.

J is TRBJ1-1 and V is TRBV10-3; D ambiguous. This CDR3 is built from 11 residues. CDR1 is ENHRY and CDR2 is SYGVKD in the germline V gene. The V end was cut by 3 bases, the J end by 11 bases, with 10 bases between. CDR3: CAISDGVGAFF. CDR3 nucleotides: TGTGCCATCAGTGACGGGGTCGGGGCTTTCTTT.

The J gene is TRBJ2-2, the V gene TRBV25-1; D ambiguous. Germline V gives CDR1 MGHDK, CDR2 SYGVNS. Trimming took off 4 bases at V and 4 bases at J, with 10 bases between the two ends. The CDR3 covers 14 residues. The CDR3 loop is CASSATVGTGELFF. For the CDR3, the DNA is TGTGCCAGCAGTGCCACAGTTGGCACCGGGGAGCTGTTTTTT.

The chain's CDR3 is CASSIARSSSYEQYF. In DNA, the CDR3 is TGCGCCAGCAGCATTGCGCGGAGTTCTTCCTACGAGCAGTACTTC. The V and J genes are TRBV5-1 and TRBJ2-7; D not certain. The V gene's germline CDR1 is SGHRS and CDR2 YFSETQ. V was trimmed by 4 bases and J by 1 base, leaving 15 bases between them. The CDR3 totals 15 residues.

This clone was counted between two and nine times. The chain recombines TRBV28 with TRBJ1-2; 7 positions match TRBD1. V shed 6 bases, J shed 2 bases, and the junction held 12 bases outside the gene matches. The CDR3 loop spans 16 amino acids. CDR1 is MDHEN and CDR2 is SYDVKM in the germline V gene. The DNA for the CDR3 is TGTGCCAGCAGCCCCACGGGAAGGGGGCCCAACTATGGCTACACCTTC. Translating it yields CASSPTGRGPNYGYTF.

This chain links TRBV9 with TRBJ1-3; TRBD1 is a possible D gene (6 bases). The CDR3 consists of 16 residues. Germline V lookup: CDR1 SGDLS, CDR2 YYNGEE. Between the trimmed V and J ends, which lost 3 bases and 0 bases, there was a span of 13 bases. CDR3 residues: CASSAHRDTSGNTIYF. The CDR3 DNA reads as TGTGCCAGCAGCGCCCACAGGGACACCTCTGGAAACACCATATATTTT.

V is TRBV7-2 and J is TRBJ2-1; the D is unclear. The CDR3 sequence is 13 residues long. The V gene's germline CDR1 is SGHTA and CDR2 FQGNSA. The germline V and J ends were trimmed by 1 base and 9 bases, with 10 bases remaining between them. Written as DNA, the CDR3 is TGTGCCAGCAGCTTAGGCTCTCGGAGTGAGCAGTTCTTC. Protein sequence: CASSLGSRSEQFF.

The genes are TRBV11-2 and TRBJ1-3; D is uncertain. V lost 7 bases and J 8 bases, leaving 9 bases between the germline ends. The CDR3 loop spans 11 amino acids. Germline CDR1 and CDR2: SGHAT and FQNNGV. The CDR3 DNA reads TGTGCCAGCACCCTCTCAGACACCATATATTTT. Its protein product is CASTLSDTIYF.

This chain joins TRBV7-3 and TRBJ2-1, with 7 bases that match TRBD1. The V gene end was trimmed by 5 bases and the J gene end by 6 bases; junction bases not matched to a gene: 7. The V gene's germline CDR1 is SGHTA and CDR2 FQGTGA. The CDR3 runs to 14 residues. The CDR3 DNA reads TGTGCCAGCAGCCCCATGACAGGGAGCAATGAGCAGTTCTTC. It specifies CASSPMTGSNEQFF.

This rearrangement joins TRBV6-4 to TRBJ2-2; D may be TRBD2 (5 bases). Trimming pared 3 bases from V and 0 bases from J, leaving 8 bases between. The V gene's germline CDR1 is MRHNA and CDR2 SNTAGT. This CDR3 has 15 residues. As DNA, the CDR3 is TGTGCCAGCAGTGAGACGGGGTCGAACACCGGGGAGCTGTTTTTT. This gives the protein CASSETGSNTGELFF.

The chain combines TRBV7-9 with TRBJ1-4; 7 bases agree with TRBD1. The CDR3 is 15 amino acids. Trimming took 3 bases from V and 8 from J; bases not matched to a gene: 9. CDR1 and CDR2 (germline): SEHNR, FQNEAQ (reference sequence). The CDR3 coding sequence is TGTGCCAGCAGCTTCGAAGGAGGGGGCGAGGAAAAACTGTTTTTT. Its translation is CASSFEGGGEEKLFF. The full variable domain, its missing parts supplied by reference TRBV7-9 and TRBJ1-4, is DTGVSQNPRHKITKRGQNVTFRCDPISEHNRLYWYRQTLGQGPEFLTYFQNEAQLEKSRLLSDRFSAERPKGSFSTLEIQRTEQGDSAMYLCASSFEGGGEEKLFFGSGTQLSVL.

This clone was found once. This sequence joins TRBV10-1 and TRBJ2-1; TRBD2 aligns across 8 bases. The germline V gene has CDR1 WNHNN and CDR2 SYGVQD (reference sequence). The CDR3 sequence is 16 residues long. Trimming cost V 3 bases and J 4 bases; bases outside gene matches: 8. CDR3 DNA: TGCGCCAGCAGTGATGAAGCGGGAGTGGCTTACAATGAGCAGTTCTTC. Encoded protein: CASSDEAGVAYNEQFF.

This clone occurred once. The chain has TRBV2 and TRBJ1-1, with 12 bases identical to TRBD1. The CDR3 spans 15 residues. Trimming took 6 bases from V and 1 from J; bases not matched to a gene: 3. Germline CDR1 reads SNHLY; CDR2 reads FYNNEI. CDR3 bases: TGTGCCAGCAGCGGGACAGGGGGCAGGAACACTGAAGCTTTCTTT. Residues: CASSGTGGRNTEAFF.

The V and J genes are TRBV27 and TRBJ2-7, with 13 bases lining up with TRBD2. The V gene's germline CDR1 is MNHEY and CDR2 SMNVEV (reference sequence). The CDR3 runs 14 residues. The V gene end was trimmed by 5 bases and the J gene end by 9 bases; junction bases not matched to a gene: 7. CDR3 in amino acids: CASSPGLAGPVQYF. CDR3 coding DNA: TGTGCCAGCAGTCCGGGACTAGCGGGACCCGTGCAGTACTTC.

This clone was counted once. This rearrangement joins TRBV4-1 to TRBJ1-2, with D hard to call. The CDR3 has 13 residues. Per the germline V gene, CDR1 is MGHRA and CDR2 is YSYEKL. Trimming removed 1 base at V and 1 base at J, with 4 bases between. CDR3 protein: CASSQANNYGYTF. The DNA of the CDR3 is TGCGCCAGCAGCCAAGCTAATAACTATGGCTACACCTTC.

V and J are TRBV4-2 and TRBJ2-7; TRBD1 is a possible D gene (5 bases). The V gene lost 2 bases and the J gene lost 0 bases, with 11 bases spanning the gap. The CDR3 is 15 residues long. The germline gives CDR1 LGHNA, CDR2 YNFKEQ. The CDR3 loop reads CASSQLLGRSYEQYF. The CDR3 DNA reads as TGTGCCAGCAGCCAATTACTGGGGCGCTCCTACGAGCAGTACTTC.

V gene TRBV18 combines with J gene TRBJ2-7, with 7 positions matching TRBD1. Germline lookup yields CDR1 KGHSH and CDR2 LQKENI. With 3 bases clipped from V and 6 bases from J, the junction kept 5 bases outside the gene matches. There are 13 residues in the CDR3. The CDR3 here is CASSPAGGSEQYF. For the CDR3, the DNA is TGTGCCAGCTCACCCGCAGGGGGAAGCGAGCAGTACTTC.

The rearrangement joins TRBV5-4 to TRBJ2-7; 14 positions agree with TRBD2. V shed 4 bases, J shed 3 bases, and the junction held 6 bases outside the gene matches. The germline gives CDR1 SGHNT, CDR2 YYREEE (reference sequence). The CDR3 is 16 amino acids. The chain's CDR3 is CASSPGLAGARYEQYF. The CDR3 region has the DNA TGTGCCAGCAGCCCGGGACTAGCGGGAGCCCGCTACGAGCAGTACTTC.

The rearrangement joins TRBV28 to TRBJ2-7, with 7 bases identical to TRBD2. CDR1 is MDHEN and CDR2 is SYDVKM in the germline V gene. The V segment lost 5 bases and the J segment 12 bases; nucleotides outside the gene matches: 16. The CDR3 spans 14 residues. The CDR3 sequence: CASSPPLLAARGYF. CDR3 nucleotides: TGTGCCAGCAGTCCCCCCTTGCTAGCGGCGCGTGGGTACTTC.

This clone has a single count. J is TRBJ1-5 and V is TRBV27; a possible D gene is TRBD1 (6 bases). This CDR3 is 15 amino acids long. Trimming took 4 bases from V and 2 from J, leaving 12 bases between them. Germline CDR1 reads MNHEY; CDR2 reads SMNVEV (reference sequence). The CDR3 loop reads CASSWEGGRNQPQHF. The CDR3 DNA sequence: TGTGCCAGCAGTTGGGAGGGGGGACGCAATCAGCCCCAGCATTTT.

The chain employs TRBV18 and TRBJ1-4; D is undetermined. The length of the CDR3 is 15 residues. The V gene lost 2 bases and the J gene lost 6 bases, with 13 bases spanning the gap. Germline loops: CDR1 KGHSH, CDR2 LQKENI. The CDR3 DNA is TGTGCCAGCTCACCAACAGCGGCGATCGATGAAAAACTGTTTTTT. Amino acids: CASSPTAAIDEKLFF. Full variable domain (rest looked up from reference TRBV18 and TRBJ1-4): NAGVMQNPRHLVRRRGQEARLRCSPMKGHSHVYWYRQLPEEGLKFMVYLQKENIIDESGMPKERFSAEFPKEGPSILRIQQVVRGDSAAYFCASSPTAAIDEKLFFGSGTQLSVL.

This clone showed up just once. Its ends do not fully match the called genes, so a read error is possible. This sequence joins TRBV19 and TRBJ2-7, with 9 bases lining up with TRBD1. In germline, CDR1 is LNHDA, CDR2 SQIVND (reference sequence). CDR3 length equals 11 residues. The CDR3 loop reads CASGPRQGVHF. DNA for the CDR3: TGTGCCAGTGGCCCACGACAGGGGGTGCACTTC.

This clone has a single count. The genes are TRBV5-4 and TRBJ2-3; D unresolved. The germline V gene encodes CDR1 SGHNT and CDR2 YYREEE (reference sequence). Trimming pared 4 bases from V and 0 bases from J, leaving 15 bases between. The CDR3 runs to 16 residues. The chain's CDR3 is CASSPLRGSSTDTQYF. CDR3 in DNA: TGTGCCAGCAGCCCTCTTAGAGGATCTAGCACAGATACGCAGTATTTT.

CDR3 sequence reads: CASSYSTGTQETQYF. CDR3 DNA: TGTGCCAGCAGTTACTCGACAGGGACTCAAGAGACCCAGTACTTC. The rearrangement links TRBV6-5 to TRBJ2-5; weak D call: TRBD1 (7 bases). This CDR3 is 15 amino acids long. Trimming left V 0 bases short and J 2 bases short, with 10 bases between. Germline CDR1 is MNHEY and CDR2 is SVGAGI.

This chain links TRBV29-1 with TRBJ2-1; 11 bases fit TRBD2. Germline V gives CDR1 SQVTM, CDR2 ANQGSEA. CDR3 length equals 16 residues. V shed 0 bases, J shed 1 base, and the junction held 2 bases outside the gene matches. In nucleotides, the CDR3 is TGCAGCGTTGAAGATTTAGCGGGAGGGTCCTACAATGAGCAGTTCTTC. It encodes CSVEDLAGGSYNEQFF.

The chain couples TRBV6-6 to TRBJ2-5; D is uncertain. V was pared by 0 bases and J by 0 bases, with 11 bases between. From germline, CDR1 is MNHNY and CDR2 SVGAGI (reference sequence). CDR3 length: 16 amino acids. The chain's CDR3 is CASSYSARKYQETQYF. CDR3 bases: TGTGCCAGCAGTTACTCGGCCAGGAAGTACCAAGAGACCCAGTACTTC.